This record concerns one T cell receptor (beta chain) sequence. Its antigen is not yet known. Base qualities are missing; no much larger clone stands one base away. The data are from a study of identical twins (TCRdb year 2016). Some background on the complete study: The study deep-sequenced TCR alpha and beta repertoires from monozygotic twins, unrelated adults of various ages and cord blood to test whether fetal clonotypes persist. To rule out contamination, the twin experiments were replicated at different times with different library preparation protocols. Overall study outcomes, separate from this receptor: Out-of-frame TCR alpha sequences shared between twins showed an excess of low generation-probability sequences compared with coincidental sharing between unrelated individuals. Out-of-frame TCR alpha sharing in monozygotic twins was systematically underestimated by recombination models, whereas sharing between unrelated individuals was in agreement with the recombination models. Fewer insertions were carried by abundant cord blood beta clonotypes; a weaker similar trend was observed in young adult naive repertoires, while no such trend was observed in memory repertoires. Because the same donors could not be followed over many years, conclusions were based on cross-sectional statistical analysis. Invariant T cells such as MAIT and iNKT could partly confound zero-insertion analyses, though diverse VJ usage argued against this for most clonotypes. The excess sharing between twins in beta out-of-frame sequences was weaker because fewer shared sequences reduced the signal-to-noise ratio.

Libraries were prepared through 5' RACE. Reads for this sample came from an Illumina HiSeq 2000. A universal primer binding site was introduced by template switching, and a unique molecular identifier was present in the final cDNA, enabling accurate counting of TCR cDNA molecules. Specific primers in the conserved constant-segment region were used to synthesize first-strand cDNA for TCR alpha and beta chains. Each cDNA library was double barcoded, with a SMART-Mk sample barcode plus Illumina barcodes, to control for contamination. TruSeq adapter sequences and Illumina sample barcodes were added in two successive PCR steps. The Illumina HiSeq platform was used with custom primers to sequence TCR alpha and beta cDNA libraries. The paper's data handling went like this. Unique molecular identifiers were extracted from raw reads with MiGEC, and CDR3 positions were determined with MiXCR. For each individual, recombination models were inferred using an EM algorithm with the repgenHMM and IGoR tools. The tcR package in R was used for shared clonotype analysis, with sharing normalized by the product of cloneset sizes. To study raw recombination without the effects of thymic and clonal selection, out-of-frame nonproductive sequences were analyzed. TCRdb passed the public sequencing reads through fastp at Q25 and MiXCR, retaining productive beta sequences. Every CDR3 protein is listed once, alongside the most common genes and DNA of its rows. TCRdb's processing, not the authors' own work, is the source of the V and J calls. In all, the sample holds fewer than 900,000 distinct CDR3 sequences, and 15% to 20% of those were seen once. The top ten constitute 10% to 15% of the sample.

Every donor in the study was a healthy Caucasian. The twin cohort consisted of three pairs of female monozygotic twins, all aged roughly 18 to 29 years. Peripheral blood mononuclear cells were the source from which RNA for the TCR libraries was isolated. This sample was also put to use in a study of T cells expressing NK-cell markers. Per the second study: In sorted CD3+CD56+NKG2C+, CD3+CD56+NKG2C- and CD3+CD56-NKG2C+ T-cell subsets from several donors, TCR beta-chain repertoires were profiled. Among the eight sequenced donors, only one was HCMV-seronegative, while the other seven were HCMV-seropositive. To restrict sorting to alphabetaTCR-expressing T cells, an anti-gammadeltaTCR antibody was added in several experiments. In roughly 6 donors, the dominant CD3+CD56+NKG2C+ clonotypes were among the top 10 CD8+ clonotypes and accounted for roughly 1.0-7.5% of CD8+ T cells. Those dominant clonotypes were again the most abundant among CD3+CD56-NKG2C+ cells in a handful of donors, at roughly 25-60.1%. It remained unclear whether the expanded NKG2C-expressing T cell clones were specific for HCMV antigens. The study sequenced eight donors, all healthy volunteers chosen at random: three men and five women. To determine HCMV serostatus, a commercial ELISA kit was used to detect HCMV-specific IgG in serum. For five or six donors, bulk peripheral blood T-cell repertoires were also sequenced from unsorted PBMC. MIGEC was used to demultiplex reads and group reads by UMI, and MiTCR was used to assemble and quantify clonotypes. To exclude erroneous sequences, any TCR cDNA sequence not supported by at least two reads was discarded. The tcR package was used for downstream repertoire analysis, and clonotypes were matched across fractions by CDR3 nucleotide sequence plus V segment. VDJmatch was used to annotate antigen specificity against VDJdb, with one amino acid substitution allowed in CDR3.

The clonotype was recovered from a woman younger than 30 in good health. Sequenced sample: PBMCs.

The CDR3 region: CAISDGTGDYYGYTF. The DNA sequence is given as TGTGCCATCAGTGACGGGACAGGGGACTACTATGGCTACACCTTC. This chain joins TRBV10-3 to TRBJ1-2; the central 10 bases match TRBD1. V ends up 3 bases short and J 3 bases short, with an unmatched junction base count of 4. The cysteine opens and the phenylalanine closes a CDR3 of 15 amino acids. Solely the CDR3 DNA is kept, with 45 bases framed from the first base. The germline V gene specifies ENHRY as CDR1 and SYGVKD as CDR2.